These 8 T cell receptor beta chains were all obtained from the same sample, sequenced in a study of control samples from healthy donors and cancer patients. Data came from immunoSEQ multiplex PCR; TCRdb stores just in-frame clones and leaves some out. The table lists hundreds of thousands of clones, more than 80% of them singletons. The sequenced sample was PBMCs. These receptors were taken from a man aged 35 to 55 with head and neck cancer.

This chain connects TRBV6-6 to TRBJ1-2; tentative D call: TRBD1 (5 bases). Germline assignment: CDR1 MNHNY and CDR2 SVGAGI (reference sequence). Trimming took 6 bases from V and 5 from J, leaving 16 bases between them. The CDR3 runs 14 residues. CDR3 region: CASSPGGGDYGYTF. In nucleotides, the CDR3 is TGTGCCAGCAGCCCGGGGGGGGGAGATTATGGCTACACCTTC.

The chain recombines TRBV19 with TRBJ2-2; a weak D match, TRBD1 (6 bases). Trimming shortened V by 4 bases and J by 6 bases, and 15 bases separated the two germline ends. The germline CDR1 and CDR2 sequences are LNHDA and SQIVND (reference sequence). This CDR3 has 15 residues. The DNA for the CDR3 is TGTGCCAGTAGTACAGCAAGGACAGCGGCCGGGGAGCTGTTTTTT. It translates to CASSTARTAAGELFF.

In this sample, this clone turned up once. The chain employs TRBV20-1 and TRBJ2-3; no clear D gene. The CDR3 totals 10 residues. Trimming pared 7 bases from V and 4 bases from J, leaving 6 bases between. Germline V gene lookup returns CDR1 DFQATT and CDR2 SNEGSKA (reference sequence). CDR3 region: CSVGPDTQYF. Written as DNA, the CDR3 is TGCAGTGTAGGGCCAGATACGCAGTATTTT.

In this sample, this clone turned up a few times. DNA of the CDR3: TGTGCCAGCTCACCACTCTCACGCGGAGGCAATCAGCCCCAGCATTTT. It is translated as CASSPLSRGGNQPQHF. The rearrangement links TRBV18 to TRBJ1-5; D is unresolved. CDR3 length equals 16 residues. The germline V gene has CDR1 KGHSH and CDR2 LQKENI. V lost 1 base to trimming and J lost 2 bases, with 12 bases between them.

The chain links TRBV29-1 to TRBJ2-3, with no clear D. The germline V gene has CDR1 SQVTM and CDR2 ANQGSEA. The CDR3 runs 13 residues. V lost 1 base and J lost 4, with 9 bases in between. The CDR3 spells CSVEAIRSDTQYF. The CDR3 region has the DNA TGCAGCGTTGAAGCAATCCGGTCAGATACGCAGTATTTT.

The J gene is TRBJ2-3, the V gene TRBV18; D remains ambiguous. The CDR3 has 13 residues. Germline CDR1 KGHSH, CDR2 LQKENI. Deletions cut 3 bases from V and 2 bases from J, with 6 bases between. The chain's CDR3 is CASSPSITDTQYF. The CDR3, as DNA: TGTGCCAGCTCACCCAGTATCACAGATACGCAGTATTTT.

The chain links TRBV10-2 to TRBJ2-7; D is ambiguous. Germline V gene data show CDR1 as WSHSY and CDR2 as SAAADI. V lost 6 bases, J lost 3 bases, and 3 bases lay in between. The CDR3 is made up of 10 amino acids. The chain's CDR3 is CASRDYEQYF. In nucleotides, the CDR3 is TGCGCCAGCAGAGACTACGAGCAGTACTTC.

This clone came up a few times. The chain recombines TRBV27 with TRBJ1-5, with no clear D. The V end was cut by 3 bases, the J end by 5 bases, with 8 bases between. CDR3 length equals 13 residues. Germline CDR1 is MNHEY and CDR2 is SMNVEV (reference sequence). This CDR3 is CASSLNRYQPQHF. In DNA form, the CDR3 reads TGTGCCAGCAGTTTGAACAGATATCAGCCCCAGCATTTT.